This T cell receptor beta chain was captured by sequencing in a study of T cells in Graves' hyperthyroidism and ophthalmopathy (dated by TCRdb to the late 2010s). The study in broad terms: Peripheral blood was collected at initial diagnosis, before any treatment. A discovery cohort of fewer than 110 patients, roughly 45 with Graves' ophthalmopathy and 55 to 65 with stable Graves' hyperthyroidism, was used to find distinguishing TCR V-J signatures. An independent validation cohort of fewer than 20 hyperthyroidism patients and 15 or so patients who later progressed to ophthalmopathy tested prospective prediction of ophthalmopathy. For training and testing, the roughly 97 patients in the discovery cohort were randomly divided in a 7:3 ratio. The study also compared thyroid tissue and blood T-cell repertoires from more than 5 Graves' hyperthyroidism patients. After sampling, hyperthyroidism patients received methimazole starting at 30 mg daily, and ophthalmopathy patients received high-dose intravenous methylprednisolone. The paper describes TCR Vbeta CDR3 sequencing of 135 peripheral blood samples, made up of under 50 ophthalmopathy patients, 70 to 75 hyperthyroidism patients and approximately 17 progressor patients.

Beyond this particular receptor, the publication reports: In validation, the model predicted progression to ophthalmopathy a median of roughly six months before onset, with over 55% sensitivity and nearly 75% specificity. Most expanded thyroid clonotypes (frequency above 0.001) were also found in blood, which suggests that blood repertoires may mirror thyroid immune responses. A model built on a 13 V-J signature distinguished ophthalmopathy from stable hyperthyroidism, reaching around 90% sensitivity and approximately 83% specificity in cross-validation and 80%/75% in testing. Sample size was not statistically predetermined, and blinding of investigators to group allocation was not performed.

With respect to this clonotype: The antigen this receptor binds is unknown. The junction does not match germline at one end; this may be a read error.

TCR beta CDR3 regions were amplified from RNA transcripts. The TCR CDR3 was subjected to a first round of RT-PCR using the HTBI primer set and the Qiagen OneStep RT-PCR kit. The libraries were constructed in a second round of multiplex PCR and then size-selected and purified. Sequencing of the libraries was done on an Illumina HiSeq2000 using paired-end 100 bp reads. The authors' pipeline ran thus. SOAPnuke was used to process the raw data, removing reads that contained adapters or uncalled bases, had a mean Phred below 15, or lacked an exact match to the constant primer or identifier. High-quality paired reads were merged using COPE v1.2.5, and each unique nucleotide sequence was defined as a clonotype. Clonotypes were aligned to IMGT TRBV, TRBD and TRBJ reference segments using MiTCR v1.1. Only V-J combinations with frequency above 0.0001, covering 98% to 99.2% of repertoires, were analysed. A TCS score was defined as the ratio between F50 (clonal expansion) and ExV (chaos), using BLOSUM62-based TCRdist between CDR3 peptides within each V-J. Welch's t-statistics and random forest reduced just over 500 V-J features to 10 to 15, which were used in a naive Bayes classifier (R e1071). TCRdb itself trimmed the public reads at Q25 with fastp, ran MiXCR and retained productive beta chains. Identical CDR3 proteins give one entry, which carries the most common genes and DNA. These V and J calls originate from TCRdb's pipeline instead of the authors' own analysis. The sample includes 75,000 to 100,000 distinct CDR3 sequences, with roughly half observed a single time. Roughly 29% of the sample rests with the top ten.

Measured from the cysteine to the phenylalanine, the CDR3 is 15 residues long. Only CDR3 DNA remains: 45 bases, in frame from the first base. The germline V gene gives CDR1 as SGDLS and CDR2 as YYNGEE. Stable Graves' hyperthyroidism was defined as the absence of progression to ophthalmopathy over 18 months of follow-up. Hyperthyroidism patients were aged 18 to 65 years and newly diagnosed, with disease duration of less than 2 months. Exclusion was applied to patients with uncontrolled infections, other autoimmune diseases, pregnancy or lactation. Diagnoses were established on the basis of clinical symptoms, serum thyroxine and TRAb, thyroid ultrasound, and orbital computed tomography. PBMCs were isolated from 10 ml of fresh peripheral blood by Ficoll-Paque density gradient centrifugation. Trizol reagent was used to extract total RNA, and RNA quality was then checked on an Agilent 2100 Bioanalyzer.

The sequence is built from TRBV9 and TRBJ1-1; a tentative D match to TRBD1 spans 5 bases. The source is a woman aged 40-49 years with Graves' hyperthyroidism. Sequenced material: blood. The sequenced DNA: TGTGCCAGCAGAGGTGAAGGGGCGATGAACATTGAAGCTTTCTTT. Translated, this is CASRGEGAMNIEAFF.